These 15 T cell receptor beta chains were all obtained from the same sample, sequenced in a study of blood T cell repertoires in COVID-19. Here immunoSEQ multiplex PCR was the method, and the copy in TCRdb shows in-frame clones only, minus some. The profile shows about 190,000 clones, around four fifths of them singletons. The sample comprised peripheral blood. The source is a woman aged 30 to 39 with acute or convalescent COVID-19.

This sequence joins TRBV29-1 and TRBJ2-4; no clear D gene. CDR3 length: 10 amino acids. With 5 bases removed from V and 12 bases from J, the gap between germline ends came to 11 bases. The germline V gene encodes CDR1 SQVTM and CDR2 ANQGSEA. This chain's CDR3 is CSVIEDNQYF. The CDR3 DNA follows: TGCAGCGTTATTGAGGATAATCAGTACTTC. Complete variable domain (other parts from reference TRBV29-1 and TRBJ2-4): SAVISQKPSRDICQRGTSLTIQCQVDSQVTMMFWYRQQPGQSLTLIATANQGSEATYESGFVIDKFPISRPNLTFSTLTVSNMSPEDSSIYLCSVIEDNQYFGAGTRLSVL.

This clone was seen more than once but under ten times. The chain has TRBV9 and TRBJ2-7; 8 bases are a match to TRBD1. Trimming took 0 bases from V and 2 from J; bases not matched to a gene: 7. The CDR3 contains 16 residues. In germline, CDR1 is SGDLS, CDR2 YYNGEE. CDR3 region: CASSVDRDRNAYEQYF. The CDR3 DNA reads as TGTGCCAGCAGCGTAGACCGGGACAGGAATGCCTACGAGCAGTACTTC.

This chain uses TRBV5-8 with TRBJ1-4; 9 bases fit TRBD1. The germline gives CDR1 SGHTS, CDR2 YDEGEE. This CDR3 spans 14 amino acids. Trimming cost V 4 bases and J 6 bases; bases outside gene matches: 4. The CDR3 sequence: CASSQGQGHEKLFF. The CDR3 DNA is TGTGCCAGCAGCCAAGGACAGGGGCATGAAAAACTGTTTTTT.

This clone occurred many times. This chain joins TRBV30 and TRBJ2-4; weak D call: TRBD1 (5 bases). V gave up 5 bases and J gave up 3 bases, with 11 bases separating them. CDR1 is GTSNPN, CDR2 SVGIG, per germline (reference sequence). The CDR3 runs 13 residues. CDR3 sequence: CAWEQEGKNIQYF. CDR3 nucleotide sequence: TGTGCCTGGGAACAGGAAGGCAAAAACATTCAGTACTTC.

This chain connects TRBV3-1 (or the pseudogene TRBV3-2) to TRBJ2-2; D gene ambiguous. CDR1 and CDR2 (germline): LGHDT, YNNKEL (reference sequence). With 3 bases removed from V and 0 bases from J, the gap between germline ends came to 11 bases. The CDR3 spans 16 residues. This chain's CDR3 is CASSQGQLANTGELFF. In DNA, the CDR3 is TGTGCCAGCAGCCAGGGCCAGTTAGCGAACACCGGGGAGCTGTTTTTT.

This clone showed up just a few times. The CDR3 nucleotides read TGTGCCAGCAGCGCGGGGACAGGGGCTCTGCCCCAGCATTTT. Protein: CASSAGTGALPQHF. The chain combines TRBV9 with TRBJ1-5, with 10 bases identical to TRBD1. V trimming: 3 bases; J trimming: 9 bases; junction bases outside the gene matches: 6. The length of the CDR3 is 14 residues. Looked up from germline, CDR1 is SGDLS and CDR2 is YYNGEE.

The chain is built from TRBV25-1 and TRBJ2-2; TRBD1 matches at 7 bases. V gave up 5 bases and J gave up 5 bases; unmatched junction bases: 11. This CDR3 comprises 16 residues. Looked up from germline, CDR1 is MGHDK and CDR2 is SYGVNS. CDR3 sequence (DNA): TGTGCCAGCAGTAGGGACCGGGACAGAGATACCGGGGAGCTGTTTTTT. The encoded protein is CASSRDRDRDTGELFF. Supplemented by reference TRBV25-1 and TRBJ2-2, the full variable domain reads EADIYQTPRYLVIGTGKKITLECSQTMGHDKMYWYQQDPGMELHLIHYSYGVNSTEKGDLSSESTVSRIRTEHFPLTLESARPSHTSQYLCASSRDRDRDTGELFFGEGSRLTVL.

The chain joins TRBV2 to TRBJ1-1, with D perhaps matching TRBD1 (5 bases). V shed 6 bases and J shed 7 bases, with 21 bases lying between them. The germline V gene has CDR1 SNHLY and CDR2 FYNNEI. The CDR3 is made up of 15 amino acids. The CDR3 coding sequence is TGTGCCAGCAGATTCGATCCGGGGGGAACACTTGAAGCTTTCTTT. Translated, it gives CASRFDPGGTLEAFF.

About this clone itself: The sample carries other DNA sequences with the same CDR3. The CDR3 coding sequence is TGTGCCAGCAGCGTAGCCGGAGAGAACACCGGGGAGCTGTTTTTT. Translation: CASSVAGENTGELFF. The gene calls are TRBV9 and TRBJ2-2; D uncertain. V was pared by 0 bases and J by 1 base, with 7 bases between. The CDR3 has 15 amino acids. The germline CDR1 and CDR2 sequences are SGDLS and YYNGEE.

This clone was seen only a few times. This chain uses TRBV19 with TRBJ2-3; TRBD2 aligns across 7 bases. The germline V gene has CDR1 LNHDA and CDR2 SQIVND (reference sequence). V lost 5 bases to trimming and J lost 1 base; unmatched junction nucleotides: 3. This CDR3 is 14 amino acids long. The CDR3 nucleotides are TGTGCCAGTAGTTTTACTAGCGGCACAGATACGCAGTATTTT. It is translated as CASSFTSGTDTQYF. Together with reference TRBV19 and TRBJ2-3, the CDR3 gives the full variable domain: DGGITQSPKYLFRKEGQNVTLSCEQNLNHDAMYWYRQDPGQGLRLIYYSQIVNDFQKGDIAEGYSVSREKKESFPLTVTSAQKNPTAFYLCASSFTSGTDTQYFGPGTRLTVL.

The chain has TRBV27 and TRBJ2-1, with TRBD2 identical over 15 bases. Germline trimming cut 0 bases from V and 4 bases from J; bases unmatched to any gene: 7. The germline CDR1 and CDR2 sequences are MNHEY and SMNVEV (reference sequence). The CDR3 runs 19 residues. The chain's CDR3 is CASSLSGGLAGGNYNEQFF. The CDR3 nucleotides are TGTGCCAGCAGTTTATCGGGTGGACTAGCGGGAGGGAATTACAATGAGCAGTTCTTC.

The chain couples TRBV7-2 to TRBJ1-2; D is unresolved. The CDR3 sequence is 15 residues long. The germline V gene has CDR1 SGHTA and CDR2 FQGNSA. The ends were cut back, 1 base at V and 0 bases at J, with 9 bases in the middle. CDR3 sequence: CASSLVPQANYGYTF. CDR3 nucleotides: TGTGCCAGCAGCTTAGTCCCACAAGCTAACTATGGCTACACCTTC.

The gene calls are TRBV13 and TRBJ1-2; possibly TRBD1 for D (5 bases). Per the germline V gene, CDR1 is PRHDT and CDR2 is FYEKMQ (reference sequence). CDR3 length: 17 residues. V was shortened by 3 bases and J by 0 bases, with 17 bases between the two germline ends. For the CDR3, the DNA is TGTGCCAGCAGCTTGGGGGGACGGGGAGGATCTAACTATGGCTACACCTTC. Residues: CASSLGGRGGSNYGYTF.

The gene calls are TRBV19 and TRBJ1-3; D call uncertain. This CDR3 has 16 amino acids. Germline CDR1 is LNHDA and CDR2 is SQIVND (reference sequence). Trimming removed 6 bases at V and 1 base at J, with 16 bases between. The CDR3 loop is CASRANLGQSGNTIYF. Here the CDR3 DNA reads TGTGCCAGTAGGGCCAATTTGGGCCAATCTGGAAACACCATATATTTT.

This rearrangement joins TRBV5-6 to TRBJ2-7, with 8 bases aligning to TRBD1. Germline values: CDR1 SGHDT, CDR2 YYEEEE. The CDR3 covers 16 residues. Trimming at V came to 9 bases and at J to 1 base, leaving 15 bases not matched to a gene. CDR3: CATHQGAGTASYEQYF. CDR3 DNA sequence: TGTGCCACACACCAGGGGGCCGGGACAGCTTCCTACGAGCAGTACTTC.